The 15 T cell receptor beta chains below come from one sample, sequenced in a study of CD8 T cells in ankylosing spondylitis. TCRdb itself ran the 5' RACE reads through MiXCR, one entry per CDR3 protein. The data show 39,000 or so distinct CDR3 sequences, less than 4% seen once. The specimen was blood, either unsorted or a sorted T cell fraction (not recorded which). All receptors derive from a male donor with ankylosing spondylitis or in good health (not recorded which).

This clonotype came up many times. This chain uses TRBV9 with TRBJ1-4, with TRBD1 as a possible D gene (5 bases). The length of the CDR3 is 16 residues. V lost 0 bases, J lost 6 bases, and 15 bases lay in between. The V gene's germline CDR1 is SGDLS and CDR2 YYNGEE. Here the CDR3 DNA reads TGTGCCAGCAGCGTAGGGACCCTAGAGGGGCATGAAAAACTGTTTTTT. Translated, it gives CASSVGTLEGHEKLFF. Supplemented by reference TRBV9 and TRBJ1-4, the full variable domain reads DSGVTQTPKHLITATGQRVTLRCSPRSGDLSVYWYQQSLDQGLQFLIQYYNGEERAKGNILERFSAQQFPDLHSELNLSSLELGDSALYFCASSVGTLEGHEKLFFGSGTQLSVL.

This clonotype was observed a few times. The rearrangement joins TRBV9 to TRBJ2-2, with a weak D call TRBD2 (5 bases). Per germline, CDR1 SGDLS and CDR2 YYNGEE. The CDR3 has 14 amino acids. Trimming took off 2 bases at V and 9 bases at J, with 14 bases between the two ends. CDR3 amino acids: CASSVGEGVRELFF. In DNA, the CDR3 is TGTGCCAGCAGCGTGGGAGAGGGTGTCCGGGAGCTGTTTTTT.

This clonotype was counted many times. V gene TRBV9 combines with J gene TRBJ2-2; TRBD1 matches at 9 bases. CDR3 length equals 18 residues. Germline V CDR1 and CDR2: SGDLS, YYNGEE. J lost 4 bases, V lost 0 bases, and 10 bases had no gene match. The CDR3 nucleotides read TGTGCCAGCAGCGTAGCTAGAGGGGGACAGGGCGGCACCGGGGAGCTGTTTTTT. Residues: CASSVARGGQGGTGELFF.

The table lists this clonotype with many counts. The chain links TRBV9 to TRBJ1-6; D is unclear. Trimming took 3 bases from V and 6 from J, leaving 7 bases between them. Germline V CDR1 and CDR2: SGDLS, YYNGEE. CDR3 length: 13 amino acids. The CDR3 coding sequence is TGTGCCAGCAGCGATTGGGTTAATTCACCCCTCCACTTT. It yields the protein CASSDWVNSPLHF.

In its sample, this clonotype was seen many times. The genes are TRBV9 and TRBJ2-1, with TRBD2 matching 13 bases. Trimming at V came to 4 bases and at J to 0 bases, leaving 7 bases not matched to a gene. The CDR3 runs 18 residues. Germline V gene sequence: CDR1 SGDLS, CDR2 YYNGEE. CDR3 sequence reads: CASSPRLAGGPSYNEQFF. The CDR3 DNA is TGTGCCAGCAGCCCCCGACTAGCGGGGGGACCCTCCTACAATGAGCAGTTCTTC.

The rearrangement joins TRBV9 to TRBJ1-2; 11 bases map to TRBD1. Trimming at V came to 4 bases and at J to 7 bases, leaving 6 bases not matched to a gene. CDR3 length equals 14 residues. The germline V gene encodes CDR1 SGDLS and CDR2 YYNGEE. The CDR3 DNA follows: TGTGCCAGCAGCCTCCGGACAGGGGGCATTGGCTACACCTTC. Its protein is CASSLRTGGIGYTF. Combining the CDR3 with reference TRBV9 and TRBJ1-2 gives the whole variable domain DSGVTQTPKHLITATGQRVTLRCSPRSGDLSVYWYQQSLDQGLQFLIQYYNGEERAKGNILERFSAQQFPDLHSELNLSSLELGDSALYFCASSLRTGGIGYTFGSGTRLTVV.

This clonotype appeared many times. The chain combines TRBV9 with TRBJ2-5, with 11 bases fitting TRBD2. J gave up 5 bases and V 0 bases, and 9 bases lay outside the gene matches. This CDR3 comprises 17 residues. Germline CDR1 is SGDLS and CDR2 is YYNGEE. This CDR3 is CASSVGSSGGERETQYF. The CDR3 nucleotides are TGTGCCAGCAGCGTAGGAAGTAGCGGGGGGGAGCGTGAGACCCAGTACTTC.

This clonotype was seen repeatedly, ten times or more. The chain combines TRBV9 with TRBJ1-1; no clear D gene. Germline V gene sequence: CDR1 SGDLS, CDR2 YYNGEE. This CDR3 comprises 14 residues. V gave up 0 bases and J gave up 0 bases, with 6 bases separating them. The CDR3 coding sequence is TGTGCCAGCAGCGTAGGCACCATGAACACTGAAGCTTTCTTT. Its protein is CASSVGTMNTEAFF.

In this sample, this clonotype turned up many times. Written as DNA, the CDR3 is TGTGCCAGCAGCCGACGGACAGGGACAGATACGCAGTATTTT. Protein product: CASSRRTGTDTQYF. This chain uses TRBV9 with TRBJ2-3; 8 nucleotides line up with TRBD1. The CDR3 has 14 residues. Losses at the gene ends were 4 bases for V and 3 bases for J; bases not matched to a gene: 4. Germline assignment: CDR1 SGDLS and CDR2 YYNGEE.

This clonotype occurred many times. The CDR3: CASSVGQGGWTQYF. Here the CDR3 DNA reads TGTGCCAGCAGCGTAGGGCAAGGTGGGTGGACGCAGTATTTT. The chain recombines TRBV9 with TRBJ2-3, with no clear D. Deletions cut 0 bases from V and 9 bases from J, with 14 bases between. The germline CDR1 and CDR2 sequences are SGDLS and YYNGEE. This CDR3 spans 14 amino acids. The entire variable domain, with the rest obtained from reference TRBV9 and TRBJ2-3, is as follows: DSGVTQTPKHLITATGQRVTLRCSPRSGDLSVYWYQQSLDQGLQFLIQYYNGEERAKGNILERFSAQQFPDLHSELNLSSLELGDSALYFCASSVGQGGWTQYFGPGTRLTVL.

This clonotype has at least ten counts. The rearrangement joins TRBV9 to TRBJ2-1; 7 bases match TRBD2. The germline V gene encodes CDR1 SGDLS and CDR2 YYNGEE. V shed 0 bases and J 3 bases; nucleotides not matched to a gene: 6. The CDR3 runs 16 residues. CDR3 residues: CASSVAGGVRYNEQFF. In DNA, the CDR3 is TGTGCCAGCAGCGTAGCGGGGGGAGTACGCTACAATGAGCAGTTCTTC.

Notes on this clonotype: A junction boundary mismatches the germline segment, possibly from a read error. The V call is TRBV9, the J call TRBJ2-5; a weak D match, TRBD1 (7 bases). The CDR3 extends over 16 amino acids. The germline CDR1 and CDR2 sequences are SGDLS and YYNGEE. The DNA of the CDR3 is TGTGCCAGCAGCGCAGGAGGGGGCATCACCCAAGAGACCCAGCACTTC. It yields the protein CASSAGGGITQETQHF. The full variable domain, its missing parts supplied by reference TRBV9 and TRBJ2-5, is DSGVTQTPKHLITATGQRVTLRCSPRSGDLSVYWYQQSLDQGLQFLIQYYNGEERAKGNILERFSAQQFPDLHSELNLSSLELGDSALYFCASSAGGGITQETQHFGPGTRLLVL.

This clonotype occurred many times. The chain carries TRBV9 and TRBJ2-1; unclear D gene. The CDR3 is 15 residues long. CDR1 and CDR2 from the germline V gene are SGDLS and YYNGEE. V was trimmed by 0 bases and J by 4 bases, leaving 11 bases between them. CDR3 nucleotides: TGTGCCAGCAGCGTAGCGGCACCTATATACAATGAGCAGTTCTTC. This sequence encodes CASSVAAPIYNEQFF.

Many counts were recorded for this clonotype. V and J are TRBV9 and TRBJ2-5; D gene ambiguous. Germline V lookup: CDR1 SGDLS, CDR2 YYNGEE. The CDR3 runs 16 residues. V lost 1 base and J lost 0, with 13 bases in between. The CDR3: CASSVSAVLNQETQYF. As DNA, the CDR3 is TGTGCCAGCAGCGTATCAGCCGTACTAAACCAAGAGACCCAGTACTTC.

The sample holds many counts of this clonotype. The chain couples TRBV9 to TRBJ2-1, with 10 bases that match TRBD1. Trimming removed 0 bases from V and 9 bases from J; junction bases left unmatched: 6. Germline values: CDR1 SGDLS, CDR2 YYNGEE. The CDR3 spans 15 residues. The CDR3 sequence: CASSVVGTGVSEQFF. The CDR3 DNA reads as TGTGCCAGCAGCGTAGTAGGGACAGGGGTAAGTGAGCAGTTCTTC.